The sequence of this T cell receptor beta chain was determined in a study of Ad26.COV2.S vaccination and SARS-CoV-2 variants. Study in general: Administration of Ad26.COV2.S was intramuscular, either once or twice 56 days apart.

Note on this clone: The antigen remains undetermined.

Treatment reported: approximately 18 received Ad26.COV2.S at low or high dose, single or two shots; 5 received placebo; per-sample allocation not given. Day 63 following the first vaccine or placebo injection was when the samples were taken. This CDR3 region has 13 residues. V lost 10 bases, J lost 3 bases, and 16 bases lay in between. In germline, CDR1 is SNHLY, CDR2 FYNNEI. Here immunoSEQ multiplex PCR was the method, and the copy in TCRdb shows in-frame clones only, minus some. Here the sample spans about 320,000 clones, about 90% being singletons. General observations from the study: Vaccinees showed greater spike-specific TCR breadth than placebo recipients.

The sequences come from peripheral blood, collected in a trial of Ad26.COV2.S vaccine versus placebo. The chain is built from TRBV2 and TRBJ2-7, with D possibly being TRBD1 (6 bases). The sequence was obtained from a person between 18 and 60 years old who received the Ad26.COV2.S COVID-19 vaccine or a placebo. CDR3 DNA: TGTGCCATCCGGGCAGGACAGTACTACGAGCAGTACTTC. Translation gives CAIRAGQYYEQYF.